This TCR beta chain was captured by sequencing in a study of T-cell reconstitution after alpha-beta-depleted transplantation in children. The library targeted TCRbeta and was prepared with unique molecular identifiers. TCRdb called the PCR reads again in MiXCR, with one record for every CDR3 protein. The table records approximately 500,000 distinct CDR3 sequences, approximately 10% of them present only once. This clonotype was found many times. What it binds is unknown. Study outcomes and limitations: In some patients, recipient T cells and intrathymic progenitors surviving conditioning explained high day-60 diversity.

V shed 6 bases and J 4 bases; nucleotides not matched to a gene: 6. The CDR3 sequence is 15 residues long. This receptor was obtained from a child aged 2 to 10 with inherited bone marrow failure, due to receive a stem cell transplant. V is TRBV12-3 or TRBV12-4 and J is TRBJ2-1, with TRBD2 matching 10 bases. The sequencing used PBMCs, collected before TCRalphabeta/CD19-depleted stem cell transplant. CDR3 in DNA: TGTGCCAGCAGGGCGACTAGCGGGCTATACAATGAGCAGTTCTTC. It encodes CASRATSGLYNEQFF.